This TCR beta chain emerged from a study of blood T cell repertoires in COVID-19. About the research overall: Researchers got acute and convalescent COVID-19 samples from the United States, Italy and Spain. PBMCs, B-cell-depleted T cells, or T cells provided the cDNA or gDNA that made up the material.

Per the germline V gene, CDR1 is SGHVS and CDR2 is FNYEAQ. The J segment lost 10 bases and the V segment lost 1 base, leaving 21 bases of the junction unmatched. This CDR3 is built from 19 residues. Original analysis: Nucleated cell counts were estimated from reference gene primer amplification. Clones were read by immunoSEQ multiplex PCR, and TCRdb kept only the in-frame ones, dropping some. V, J and clone size are taken as reported in that table, and D and trimming were inferred from the DNA itself. The sample consists of about 190,000 clones, approximately 88% of them appearing once. The chain links TRBV7-6 to TRBJ2-1, with 8 bases that match TRBD2. The TCR sequence derives from a man aged 35 to 55 with acute or convalescent COVID-19. Sequencing was carried out using peripheral blood. The CDR3 sequence is CASSLDRPGPGGVRGEQFF. CDR3 nucleotides: TGTGCCAGCAGCTTAGATCGTCCGGGTCCCGGGGGGGTAAGGGGCGAGCAGTTCTTC. The variable domain in full, with the rest retrieved from reference TRBV7-6 and TRBJ2-1, is GAGVSQSPRYKVTKRGQDVALRCDPISGHVSLYWYRQALGQGPEFLTYFNYEAQQDKSGLPNDRFSAERPEGSISTLTIQRTEQRDSAMYRCASSLDRPGPGGVRGEQFFGPGTRLTVL.